This passage covers 19 T cell receptor beta chains from one sample sequenced in a study of regulatory T cells in long-lasting Graves disease. Time point denoted: newly diagnosed GD, antithyroid drugs for less than 3 months. Making the TCR library involved RNA that had been extracted from PBMCs. Investigators prepared the TCR beta libraries by applying iRepertoire HTBI primers and Arm-PCR of CDR3 regions. TCRdb itself ran the multiplex PCR reads through MiXCR, one entry per CDR3 protein. This table has around 240,000 distinct CDR3 sequences, around 19% appearing once. The sample also formed part of further work on T cells in Graves' hyperthyroidism and ophthalmopathy.

The material was peripheral blood mononuclear cells (PBMCs), obtained at new diagnosis, from a patient treated with antithyroid drugs. The receptor set was obtained from a woman in her 30s with Graves disease.

In its sample, this clonotype was seen many times. The V gene is TRBV6-1, the J gene TRBJ1-5; D perhaps matches TRBD1 (6 bases). V lost 8 bases and J 4 bases, leaving 9 bases between the germline ends. The germline gives CDR1 MNHNS, CDR2 SASEGT. The CDR3 is made up of 12 amino acids. CDR3 bases: TGTGCCAGCTTTCAGGGGAATCAGCCCCAGCATTTT. Amino acids: CASFQGNQPQHF.

The CDR3 DNA reads TGTGCCACCAGTGATGTGGGACTAGCGGCTTCAAGAGAGACCCAGTACTTC. It codes for CATSDVGLAASRETQYF. The chain combines TRBV24-1 with TRBJ2-5; the match to TRBD2 covers 11 bases. CDR3 size: 17 residues. V lost 3 bases and J lost 4; bases outside the gene matches: 9. Germline values: CDR1 KGHDR, CDR2 SFDVKD.

About this clonotype: A far larger clone is just one base off, so this is likely a read error. The chain links TRBV7-9 to TRBJ2-5, with 8 bases lining up with TRBD2. The length of the CDR3 is 15 residues. Germline assignment: CDR1 SEHNR and CDR2 FQNEAQ (reference sequence). CDR3 amino acids: CASKALAGYQETQCF. As DNA, the CDR3 is TGTGCCAGCAAAGCATTAGCGGGGTATCAAGAGACCCAGTGCTTC.

This clonotype was detected many times. The rearrangement uses TRBV6-5 and TRBJ2-5; 8 positions match TRBD2. This CDR3 is built from 14 residues. Trimming at V came to 4 bases and at J to 1 base, leaving 2 bases not matched to a gene. Germline CDR1 and CDR2: MNHEY and SVGAGI. In nucleotides, the CDR3 is TGTGCCAGCAGTTCCCGGGGGGGCCAAGAGACCCAGTACTTC. Residues: CASSSRGGQETQYF.

A few counts support this clonotype. The chain is built from TRBV19 and TRBJ2-5; 8 positions agree with TRBD1. V gave up 5 bases and J gave up 5 bases; unmatched junction bases: 13. Per germline, CDR1 LNHDA and CDR2 SQIVND (reference sequence). The CDR3 runs to 16 residues. The CDR3 DNA reads as TGTGCCAGTAGTGCTAACGCTCAGGGGGCGTGGGAGACCCAGTACTTC. Translating it yields CASSANAQGAWETQYF.

This clonotype was observed many times. This chain links TRBV12-3 or TRBV12-4 with TRBJ1-5; TRBD1 aligns across 7 bases. The CDR3 sequence is 18 residues long. The V segment lost 5 bases and the J segment 2 bases; nucleotides outside the gene matches: 15. CDR3 sequence: CASSPRPRGRTGNQPQHF. CDR3 DNA: TGTGCCAGCAGTCCCCGCCCGAGGGGGCGGACGGGCAATCAGCCCCAGCATTTT.

Ten or more counts support this clonotype. V usage is TRBV5-1 and J usage is TRBJ2-1; tentative D call: TRBD2 (6 bases). V lost 0 bases to trimming and J lost 15 bases, with 13 bases between them. Looked up from germline, CDR1 is SGHRS and CDR2 is YFSETQ. The CDR3 covers 12 residues. CDR3 sequence: CASSLAGGVGFF. In nucleotides, the CDR3 is TGCGCCAGCAGCTTGGCCGGGGGTGTGGGGTTCTTC.

As concerns this clonotype: A read error is the likely source, as a far larger clone sits one nucleotide away. The chain combines TRBV2 with TRBJ2-4; D is possibly TRBD2 (5 bases). CDR1 and CDR2 (germline): SNHLY, FYNNEI. The CDR3 is made up of 12 amino acids. The CDR3 reads CASSGGRDERFF. CDR3 DNA sequence: TGTGCCAGCAGTGGGGGAAGGGATGAGCGGTTCTTC.

This clonotype was picked up many times. V is TRBV20-1 and J is TRBJ1-2; D ambiguous. There are 15 residues in the CDR3. Germline V gene sequence: CDR1 DFQATT, CDR2 SNEGSKA (reference sequence). The V gene lost 2 bases and the J gene lost 4 bases, with 17 bases spanning the gap. This chain's CDR3 is CSARLLVGVGYGYTF. CDR3 coding DNA: TGCAGTGCTAGATTGCTTGTGGGCGTCGGCTATGGCTACACCTTC.

This clonotype was observed at least ten times. The chain joins TRBV19 to TRBJ2-7; 12 bases line up with TRBD2. Trimming removed 4 bases from V and 1 base from J; junction bases left unmatched: 11. The CDR3 is 18 residues long. Germline CDR1 LNHDA, CDR2 SQIVND (reference sequence). CDR3 in DNA: TGTGCCAGTAGTAGATTTCTCTCCGGGACTAGCGGGTCCTACGAGCAGTACTTC. Amino acid sequence: CASSRFLSGTSGSYEQYF.

This clonotype has a handful of counts. The genes are TRBV19 and TRBJ2-1, with 14 nucleotides matching TRBD2. Losses at the gene ends were 1 base for V and 4 bases for J; bases not matched to a gene: 3. Looked up from germline, CDR1 is LNHDA and CDR2 is SQIVND (reference sequence). CDR3 length equals 17 residues. CDR3 loop: CASSIGRTSGGYNEQFF. CDR3 in DNA: TGTGCCAGTAGTATAGGCCGGACTAGCGGGGGGTACAATGAGCAGTTCTTC. The full variable domain, its missing parts supplied by reference TRBV19 and TRBJ2-1, is DGGITQSPKYLFRKEGQNVTLSCEQNLNHDAMYWYRQDPGQGLRLIYYSQIVNDFQKGDIAEGYSVSREKKESFPLTVTSAQKNPTAFYLCASSIGRTSGGYNEQFFGPGTRLTVL.

The chain joins TRBV7-2 to TRBJ2-3; possibly TRBD2 for D (7 bases). This CDR3 contains 15 residues. Germline assignment: CDR1 SGHTA and CDR2 FQGNSA. Trimming removed 5 bases at V and 2 bases at J, with 14 bases between. The DNA of the CDR3 is TGTGCCAGCAGCCGAGGGGCGGGGGCCACAGATACGCAGTATTTT. Translated, it gives CASSRGAGATDTQYF.

This clonotype was found a few times. This may arise from a read error, as a much more abundant clone is one base away. The chain combines TRBV20-1 with TRBJ1-1; perhaps TRBD1 as D (5 bases). The CDR3 is 14 residues long. CDR1 and CDR2 from the germline V gene are DFQATT and SNEGSKA (reference sequence). CDR3 nucleotides: TGCAGTGCTAGAGTCGTTGACAGATACACTGAAGCTCTCTTT. Encoded protein: CSARVVDRYTEALF.

This clonotype was counted many times. The rearrangement links TRBV3-1 to TRBJ2-6, with TRBD2 as a possible D gene (5 bases). CDR3 length equals 16 residues. Trimming removed 5 bases at V and 0 bases at J, with 11 bases between. Germline lookup yields CDR1 LGHDT and CDR2 YNNKEL (reference sequence). CDR3 in DNA: TGTGCCAGCAGCTTCCTCGGGGACTCTGGGGCCAACGTCCTGACTTTC. The encoded protein is CASSFLGDSGANVLTF.

In this sample, this clonotype turned up a few times. The chain is built from TRBV6-5 and TRBJ1-6; D is unclear. This CDR3 region has 15 residues. Trimming took 2 bases from V and 11 from J, leaving 16 bases between them. In germline, CDR1 is MNHEY, CDR2 SVGAGI. The CDR3 reads CASSYPPSGSPPLHF. As DNA, the CDR3 is TGTGCCAGCAGTTACCCCCCTTCGGGGTCTCCACCCCTCCACTTT.

This clonotype was counted at least ten times. The rearrangement uses TRBV7-9 and TRBJ2-1; D is possibly TRBD1 (6 bases). The germline V gene has CDR1 SEHNR and CDR2 FQNEAQ (reference sequence). Trimming removed 4 bases from V and 5 bases from J, with 15 bases in between. There are 15 residues in the CDR3. The CDR3 loop is CASSYTGFGDNEQFF. The DNA for the CDR3 is TGTGCCAGCAGCTATACAGGGTTTGGGGACAATGAGCAGTTCTTC.

This clonotype was picked up many times. This sequence joins TRBV3-1 and TRBJ1-2; no firm D call. The V end was cut by 3 bases, the J end by 8 bases, with 7 bases between. Per germline, CDR1 LGHDT and CDR2 YNNKEL (reference sequence). This CDR3 spans 11 amino acids. For the CDR3, the DNA is TGTGCCAGCAGCCAGGACGGAGGCTACACCTTC. Residues: CASSQDGGYTF.

For this clonotype: Possible read error: a much larger clone is one base away. The chain carries TRBV20-1 and TRBJ2-7, with TRBD1 identical over 10 bases. Losses at the gene ends were 6 bases for V and 7 bases for J; bases not matched to a gene: 6. In germline, CDR1 is DFQATT, CDR2 SNEGSKA (reference sequence). This CDR3 is 12 amino acids long. The CDR3 sequence is CSAGQGNAEQYF. As DNA, the CDR3 is TGCAGTGCGGGACAGGGGAATGCTGAGCAGTACTTC.

There are many counts of this clonotype. The chain couples TRBV4-1 to TRBJ2-7, with TRBD1 matching over 8 bases. Losses at the gene ends were 6 bases for V and 4 bases for J; bases not matched to a gene: 11. CDR1 is MGHRA and CDR2 is YSYEKL in the germline V gene. CDR3 length: 15 amino acids. The CDR3 sequence is CASRAWTGNSYEQYF. The CDR3 DNA follows: TGCGCCAGCAGGGCATGGACAGGGAACTCTTACGAGCAGTACTTC.